This TCR beta chain was profiled in a study of Ad26.COV2.S vaccination and SARS-CoV-2 variants. Whole-study findings and limits: Vaccine recipients and placebo recipients showed similar non-spike TCR breadth. An underestimation of total T cell responses may have resulted from the TCR breadth and depth analyses.

Treatment described: roughly 20 received Ad26.COV2.S at low or high dose, single or two shots; about 5 received placebo; per-sample allocation not given. Material that was analyzed had been drawn on day 63 after the first vaccine or placebo injection. An Ad26 vector carrying the Wuhan-strain SARS-CoV-2 spike served as the vaccine. The CDR3 runs 14 residues. Germline lookup yields CDR1 SGHNT and CDR2 YYREEE (reference sequence). Between the trimmed V and J ends, which lost 0 bases and 1 base, there was a span of 8 bases. Only in-frame clones appear in the TCRdb table, and some are missing; sequencing was by immunoSEQ multiplex PCR. This table has 250,000 or so clones, roughly 89% appearing once. A word on this clone: Its cognate antigen is unknown.

This TCR derives from a person aged 18-65 years who received the Ad26.COV2.S COVID-19 vaccine or a placebo. Here the sequenced sample was peripheral blood, taken in a trial of Ad26.COV2.S vaccine versus placebo. This chain links TRBV5-4 with TRBJ2-7; D remains unclear. The DNA for the CDR3 is TGTGCCAGCAGCTTGGGTCCAGAATCCTACGAGCAGTACGTC. Encoded protein: CASSLGPESYEQYV.